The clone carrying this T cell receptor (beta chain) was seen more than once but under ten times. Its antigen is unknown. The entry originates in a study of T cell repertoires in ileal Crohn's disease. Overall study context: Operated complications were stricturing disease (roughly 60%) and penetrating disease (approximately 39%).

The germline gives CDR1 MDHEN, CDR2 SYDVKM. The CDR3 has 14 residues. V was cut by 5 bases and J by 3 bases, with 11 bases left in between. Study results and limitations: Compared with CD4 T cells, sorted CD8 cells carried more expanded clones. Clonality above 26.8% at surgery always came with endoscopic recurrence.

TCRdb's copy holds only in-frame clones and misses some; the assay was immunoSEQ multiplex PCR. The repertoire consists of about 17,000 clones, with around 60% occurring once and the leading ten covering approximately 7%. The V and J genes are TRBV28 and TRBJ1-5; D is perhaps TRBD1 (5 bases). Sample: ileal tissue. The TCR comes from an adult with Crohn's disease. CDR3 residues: CASSPQGANQPQHF. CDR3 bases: TGTGCCAGCAGTCCTCAGGGTGCCAATCAGCCCCAGCATTTT.